Below, 8 T cell receptor beta chains from the same sample are listed, as sequenced in a study of blood T cell repertoires in COVID-19. The table came from immunoSEQ multiplex PCR; TCRdb's copy has only in-frame clones and leaves some out. The repertoire holds 85,000 to 120,000 clones, with 80% to 95% as singletons. Sequencing was done on a sample of peripheral blood. The receptors stem from a woman in her 50s with COVID-19, enrolled during active disease.

This chain connects TRBV28 to TRBJ1-5; 7 bases match TRBD1. The CDR3 is made up of 15 amino acids. Unmatched junction bases numbered 13, after V lost 8 bases and J lost 6 bases. Germline lookup yields CDR1 MDHEN and CDR2 SYDVKM. For the CDR3, the DNA is TGTGCCAGCTCTTTGGGGGCAGGGGGACGTCAGCCCCAGCATTTT. It is translated as CASSLGAGGRQPQHF.

V is TRBV3-1 (or the pseudogene TRBV3-2) and J is TRBJ2-6; D is uncertain. V lost 1 base and J lost 4, with 11 bases in between. CDR1 is LGHDT and CDR2 is YNNKEL in the germline V gene (reference sequence). This CDR3 has 16 amino acids. CDR3 nucleotide sequence: TGTGCCAGCAGCCAAGGTCTCGGTATGGGGGCCAACGTCCTGACTTTC. Its translation: CASSQGLGMGANVLTF.

The chain is built from TRBV4-1 and TRBJ1-3, with unresolved D. V shed 1 base and J shed 0 bases, with 13 bases lying between them. CDR1 and CDR2 from the germline V gene are MGHRA and YSYEKL. The CDR3 has 17 residues. CDR3 bases: TGCGCCAGCAGCCAAGTCCCGACCGGGTTCTCTGGAAACACCATATATTTT. It is translated as CASSQVPTGFSGNTIYF.

V gene TRBV5-1 combines with J gene TRBJ1-5; perhaps TRBD1 as D (5 bases). Germline CDR1 reads SGHRS; CDR2 reads YFSETQ. V shed 2 bases and J shed 0 bases, with 9 bases lying between them. This CDR3 is built from 15 residues. In DNA form, the CDR3 reads TGCGCCAGCAGCTTAAAAGGGGATAGCAATCAGCCCCAGCATTTT. It is translated as CASSLKGDSNQPQHF.

The J gene is TRBJ1-2, the V gene TRBV5-6, with 9 bases aligning to TRBD1. The CDR3 is made up of 15 amino acids. The V segment lost 3 bases and the J segment 7 bases; nucleotides outside the gene matches: 10. Looked up from germline, CDR1 is SGHDT and CDR2 is YYEEEE. The CDR3 nucleotides read TGTGCCAGCAGCTCCACTGGGACAGGGTCACCTGGCTACACCTTC. Translated, it gives CASSSTGTGSPGYTF.

The chain uses TRBV4-3 and TRBJ1-4, with 7 bases matching TRBD1. Germline values: CDR1 LGHNA, CDR2 YSLEER. The CDR3 is 16 amino acids. The J segment lost 0 bases and the V segment lost 0 bases, leaving 1 base of the junction unmatched. The CDR3: CASSQEQGATNEKLFF. The CDR3 DNA reads as TGCGCCAGCAGCCAAGAGCAGGGGGCAACTAATGAAAAACTGTTTTTT.

The chain is built from TRBV15 and TRBJ1-2, with 7 positions matching TRBD1. With V trimmed by 1 base and J by 8 bases, 4 bases remained unmatched. This CDR3 contains 13 residues. Germline V gene lookup returns CDR1 LNHNV and CDR2 YYDKDF (reference sequence). The CDR3, as DNA: TGTGCCACCAGCAGAGGGACAGGCGGAGGCTACACCTTC. It specifies CATSRGTGGGYTF.

This chain joins TRBV2 and TRBJ1-6, with TRBD1 identical over 7 bases. Germline V gene sequence: CDR1 SNHLY, CDR2 FYNNEI. The CDR3 is 14 residues long. V lost 6 bases, J lost 7 bases, and 6 bases stayed unmatched. As DNA, the CDR3 is TGTGCCAGCAGAGACAGGGCAGACAATTCACCCCTCCACTTT. Protein: CASRDRADNSPLHF.